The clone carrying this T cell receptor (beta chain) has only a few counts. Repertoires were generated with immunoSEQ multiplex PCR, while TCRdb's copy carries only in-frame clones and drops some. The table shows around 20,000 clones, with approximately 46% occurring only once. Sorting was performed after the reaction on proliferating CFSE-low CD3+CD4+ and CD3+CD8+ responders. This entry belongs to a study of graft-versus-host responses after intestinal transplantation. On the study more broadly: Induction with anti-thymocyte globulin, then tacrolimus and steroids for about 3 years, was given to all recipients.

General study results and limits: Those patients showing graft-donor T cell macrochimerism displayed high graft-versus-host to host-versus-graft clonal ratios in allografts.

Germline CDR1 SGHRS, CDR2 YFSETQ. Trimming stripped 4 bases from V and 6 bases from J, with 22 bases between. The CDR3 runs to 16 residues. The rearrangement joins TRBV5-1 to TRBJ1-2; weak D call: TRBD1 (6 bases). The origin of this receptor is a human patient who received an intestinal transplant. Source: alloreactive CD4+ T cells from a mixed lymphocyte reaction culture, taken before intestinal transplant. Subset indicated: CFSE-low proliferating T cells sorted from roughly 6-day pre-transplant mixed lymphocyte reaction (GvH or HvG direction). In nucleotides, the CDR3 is TGCGCCAGCAGCCCAGAAGCAACAGGGTCCGCAGATGGCTACACCTTC. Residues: CASSPEATGSADGYTF.